What follows are 16 T cell receptor beta chains derived from one specimen sequenced in a study of blood T cell repertoires in COVID-19. The assay was immunoSEQ multiplex PCR, and TCRdb's table has in-frame clones only and misses some. Among some 69,000 clones listed, less than 95% were seen once. The sequencing sample was made of peripheral blood. These receptors came from a man in his fifties with COVID-19, enrolled during active disease.

CDR3 nucleotide sequence: TGTGCCAGCAGCCGAAGCGGGGAGTGGAACACTGAAGCTTTCTTT. It specifies CASSRSGEWNTEAFF. The chain has TRBV3-1 (or the pseudogene TRBV3-2) and TRBJ1-1; D is undetermined. Germline CDR1 and CDR2: LGHDT and YNNKEL (reference sequence). CDR3 size: 15 residues. Deletions cut 4 bases from V and 1 base from J, with 13 bases between.

This chain joins TRBV5-1 and TRBJ2-5; D gene uncertain. Germline CDR1 is SGHRS and CDR2 is YFSETQ. The CDR3 consists of 14 residues. Trimming took off 4 bases at V and 2 bases at J, with 12 bases between the two ends. The CDR3 coding sequence is TGCGCCAGCAGCCCCTACCCCCAACAAGAGACCCAGTACTTC. It yields the protein CASSPYPQQETQYF.

The rearrangement links TRBV28 to TRBJ1-4; TRBD1 matches 10 bases. Germline CDR1 and CDR2: MDHEN and SYDVKM. This CDR3 comprises 18 residues. V dropped 1 base and J dropped 1; count of bases not matched to a gene: 6. The CDR3 reads CASSLSGTGALTNEKLFF. CDR3 DNA sequence: TGTGCCAGCAGTTTATCCGGGACAGGGGCCCTAACTAATGAAAAACTGTTTTTT. Full variable domain (missing parts from reference TRBV28 and TRBJ1-4): DVKVTQSSRYLVKRTGEKVFLECVQDMDHENMFWYRQDPGLGLRLIYFSYDVKMKEKGDIPEGYSVSREKKERFSLILESASTNQTSMYLCASSLSGTGALTNEKLFFGSGTQLSVL.

The chain carries TRBV5-1 and TRBJ1-1, with 7 bases matching TRBD1. J gave up 5 bases and V 0 bases, and 10 bases lay outside the gene matches. The CDR3 sequence is 16 residues long. Germline-derived CDR1 and CDR2 are SGHRS and YFSETQ. For the CDR3, the DNA is TGCGCCAGCAGCTTGGGCCCCGAGGGGGCGAGGACTGAAGCTTTCTTT. Protein sequence: CASSLGPEGARTEAFF.

The chain links TRBV6-4 to TRBJ2-1, with 7 bases that match TRBD2. The germline V gene has CDR1 MRHNA and CDR2 SNTAGT. The CDR3 has 14 amino acids. Unmatched junction bases numbered 6, after V lost 5 bases and J lost 5 bases. The DNA of the CDR3 is TGTGCCAGCAGTCCCAGCGGGAAAAACAATGAGCAGTTCTTC. Translated, it gives CASSPSGKNNEQFF.

This chain uses TRBV6-6 with TRBJ2-4; D gene unclear. Trimming took off 9 bases at V and 2 bases at J, with 11 bases between the two ends. The CDR3 length is 13 residues. Germline V CDR1 and CDR2: MNHNY, SVGAGI (reference sequence). DNA of the CDR3: TGTGCCAGGCCGACATTTCCCAAAAACATTCAGTACTTC. Its protein product is CARPTFPKNIQYF.

This rearrangement joins TRBV6-5 to TRBJ2-2, with D possibly TRBD1 on 6 matching bases. The CDR3 spans 14 residues. The germline CDR1 and CDR2 sequences are MNHEY and SVGAGI. V lost 0 bases and J 5 bases, leaving 7 bases between the germline ends. As DNA, the CDR3 is TGTGCCAGCAGTTACTCGCAGGGGACCGGGGAGCTGTTTTTT. Amino acid sequence: CASSYSQGTGELFF.

The gene calls are TRBV30 and TRBJ1-2; 8 nucleotides match TRBD1. The CDR3 sequence is 16 residues long. Unmatched junction bases numbered 10, after V lost 3 bases and J lost 1 base. Germline CDR1 and CDR2: GTSNPN and SVGIG (reference sequence). The CDR3: CAWSSLRTGINYGYTF. The CDR3 coding sequence is TGTGCCTGGAGCTCCTTAAGGACAGGGATTAACTATGGCTACACCTTC.

The J gene is TRBJ2-3, the V gene TRBV11-3; possibly TRBD2 for D (5 bases). V was cut by 0 bases and J by 2 bases, with 12 bases left in between. The CDR3 loop spans 16 amino acids. The germline V gene has CDR1 SGHNT and CDR2 YENEEA. The CDR3 nucleotides are TGTGCCAGCAGCTTAGACGGCGGGTCCCTCACAGATACGCAGTATTTT. It is translated as CASSLDGGSLTDTQYF.

The genes are TRBV5-4 and TRBJ1-1, with D perhaps TRBD1 (6 bases). CDR3 length equals 14 residues. In germline, CDR1 is SGHNT, CDR2 YYREEE (reference sequence). Trimming removed 4 bases from V and 1 base from J, with 11 bases in between. CDR3 DNA: TGTGCCAGCAGCCCTAGGGGGAAGAACACTGAAGCTTTCTTT. Translation gives CASSPRGKNTEAFF.

This clone was counted once. The chain joins TRBV12-3 or TRBV12-4 to TRBJ1-5; tentatively, D is TRBD1 (6 bases). The CDR3 runs to 13 residues. Trimming took off 4 bases at V and 6 bases at J, with 10 bases between the two ends. The CDR3 nucleotides read TGTGCCAGCAGTTCAGGGGAGGGTCAGCCCCAGCATTTT. Its protein is CASSSGEGQPQHF.

The V gene is TRBV4-3, the J gene TRBJ2-3; 9 positions agree with TRBD1. The V gene's germline CDR1 is LGHNA and CDR2 YSLEER. The CDR3 covers 15 residues. V lost 0 bases to trimming and J lost 4 bases; unmatched junction nucleotides: 2. Written as DNA, the CDR3 is TGCGCCAGCAGCCAAGATGGGACAGGGCCAGATACGCAGTATTTT. Protein product: CASSQDGTGPDTQYF.

This chain uses TRBV11-2 with TRBJ2-1, with D unresolved. Looked up from germline, CDR1 is SGHAT and CDR2 is FQNNGV. The germline V and J ends were trimmed by 4 bases and 6 bases, with 4 bases remaining between them. The CDR3 runs to 11 residues. As DNA, the CDR3 is TGTGCCAGCAGCTCATTCAATGAGCAGTTCTTC. Its translation is CASSSFNEQFF.

This clone appeared a few times. The rearrangement links TRBV7-9 to TRBJ1-1; D might be TRBD1 (6 bases). The V and J ends lost 0 bases and 8 bases respectively, with 13 bases between them. Per the germline V gene, CDR1 is SEHNR and CDR2 is FQNEAQ (reference sequence). This CDR3 comprises 14 residues. The CDR3 region has the DNA TGTGCCAGCAGCTTAGCGCGGACAGCAGACGAAGCTTTCTTT. Its protein product is CASSLARTADEAFF.

The chain employs TRBV29-1 and TRBJ2-3, with 10 positions matching TRBD2. Germline values: CDR1 SQVTM, CDR2 ANQGSEA. This CDR3 comprises 15 residues. J gave up 5 bases and V 0 bases, and 5 bases lay outside the gene matches. The CDR3 sequence is CSVEESGRALDTQYF. The CDR3 coding sequence is TGCAGCGTTGAAGAGAGCGGGAGGGCCTTAGATACGCAGTATTTT.

The chain recombines TRBV11-2 with TRBJ2-1; 11 nucleotides align to TRBD2. V trimming: 4 bases; J trimming: 0 bases; junction bases outside the gene matches: 2. The CDR3 sequence is 16 residues long. The germline gives CDR1 SGHAT, CDR2 FQNNGV. Here the CDR3 reads CASSSGTSGSYNEQFF. The CDR3 nucleotides are TGTGCCAGCAGCTCTGGGACTAGCGGCTCCTACAATGAGCAGTTCTTC.